The 23 T cell receptor beta chains below come from one sample, sequenced in a study of relationships among human T cell subsets. The Th1 cells were the flow-through after CD25, CD56 and CD294 bead selections. From mRNA, alpha and beta CDR3 regions were amplified using semiquantitative ARM-PCR. ARM-PCR used tagged nested gene-specific primers, then communal superprimers for exponential amplification. TCRdb recomputed calls from the multiplex PCR reads with MiXCR, one row per CDR3 protein. This table has about 12,000 distinct CDR3 sequences, around two thirds appearing once. Sequencing was done on a sample of CD4+ Th1 cells sorted from blood. The receptors were gathered from a man aged 40-49 years in good health.

The rearrangement joins TRBV7-2 to TRBJ2-3; unclear D gene. The CDR3 loop spans 13 amino acids. Germline loops: CDR1 SGHTA, CDR2 FQGNSA. V gave up 2 bases and J gave up 4 bases, with 7 bases separating them. Written as DNA, the CDR3 is TGTGCCAGCAGCTTAATCACGGCAGATACGCAGTATTTT. This gives the protein CASSLITADTQYF. Combining the CDR3 with reference TRBV7-2 and TRBJ2-3 gives the whole variable domain GAGVSQSPSNKVTEKGKDVELRCDPISGHTALYWYRQSLGQGLEFLIYFQGNSAPDKSGLPSDRFSAERTGGSVSTLTIQRTQQEDSAVYLCASSLITADTQYFGPGTRLTVL.

The chain links TRBV27 to TRBJ2-1; 11 nucleotides align to TRBD1. CDR1 and CDR2 from the germline V gene are MNHEY and SMNVEV (reference sequence). V shed 0 bases, J shed 7 bases, and the junction held 8 bases outside the gene matches. This CDR3 has 17 residues. The chain's CDR3 is CASSLSWTGGTGNEQFF. CDR3 in DNA: TGTGCCAGCAGTTTATCGTGGACAGGGGGCACGGGGAATGAGCAGTTCTTC.

Only a few counts were recorded for this clonotype. The chain uses TRBV11-1 and TRBJ1-1; D not resolved. V lost 1 base to trimming and J lost 4 bases, with 13 bases between them. The CDR3 is 15 amino acids. Germline CDR1 is SGHAT and CDR2 is FQDESV (reference sequence). Written as DNA, the CDR3 is TGTGCCAGCAGCTTAGACAAAAGCCTGACCACTGAAGCTTTCTTT. Encoded protein: CASSLDKSLTTEAFF.

There are a few counts of this clonotype. V usage is TRBV10-2 and J usage is TRBJ1-1; the D is unclear. Trimming removed 2 bases from V and 8 bases from J, with 3 bases in between. CDR1 is WSHSY and CDR2 is SAAADI in the germline V gene. This CDR3 spans 10 amino acids. CDR3 sequence: CASSEAEAFF. The CDR3 DNA follows: TGCGCCAGCAGTGAGGCCGAAGCTTTCTTT.

The rearrangement joins TRBV20-1 to TRBJ2-1; D unresolved. Germline CDR1 and CDR2: DFQATT and SNEGSKA (reference sequence). V was pared by 3 bases and J by 8 bases, with 11 bases between. The CDR3 contains 12 residues. The CDR3 coding sequence is TGCAGTGCTAGTGGCACAGTCGATGAGCAGTTCTTC. Amino acids: CSASGTVDEQFF.

CDR3 amino acids: CASSQFSYEQYF. The CDR3, as DNA: TGCGCCAGCAGCCAGTTCTCCTACGAGCAGTACTTC. This chain connects TRBV5-1 to TRBJ2-7; unclear D gene. CDR3 length: 12 residues. Germline V gene lookup returns CDR1 SGHRS and CDR2 YFSETQ. The V gene lost 4 bases and the J gene lost 0 bases, with 5 bases spanning the gap.

This clonotype turned up a few times. The V and J genes are TRBV28 and TRBJ2-1, with D tentatively TRBD1 (6 bases). Germline V gene lookup returns CDR1 MDHEN and CDR2 SYDVKM. The CDR3 sequence is 14 residues long. Trimming removed 7 bases from V and 9 bases from J, with 19 bases in between. CDR3 region: CASTRAGASSEQFF. CDR3 DNA sequence: TGTGCCAGCACCAGGGCAGGGGCAAGTAGTGAGCAGTTCTTC.

This sequence joins TRBV18 and TRBJ2-7, with D uncertain. Trimming removed 0 bases from V and 0 bases from J, with 3 bases in between. CDR3 length: 13 amino acids. Germline CDR1 and CDR2: KGHSH and LQKENI. The CDR3 reads CASSPPDSYEQYF. The CDR3 DNA sequence: TGTGCCAGCTCACCACCGGACTCCTACGAGCAGTACTTC.

This clonotype has just a few counts. The rearrangement links TRBV19 to TRBJ2-2; 9 bases are shared with TRBD1. The J segment lost 1 base and the V segment lost 3 bases, leaving 6 bases of the junction unmatched. This CDR3 spans 17 amino acids. The germline gives CDR1 LNHDA, CDR2 SQIVND (reference sequence). CDR3 region: CASSIRRGQGNTGELFF. CDR3 in DNA: TGTGCCAGTAGTATCCGCCGGGGACAGGGGAACACCGGGGAGCTGTTTTTT.

V and J are TRBV4-1 and TRBJ1-5; perhaps TRBD1 as D (6 bases). The CDR3 length is 17 residues. Trimming cost V 1 base and J 1 base, with 14 bases left between them. Germline V CDR1 and CDR2: MGHRA, YSYEKL. The CDR3 protein is CASSQVGAFASNQPQHF. Here the CDR3 DNA reads TGCGCCAGCAGCCAAGTGGGGGCCTTCGCAAGCAATCAGCCCCAGCATTTT.

This rearrangement joins TRBV6-5 to TRBJ2-3; 8 bases agree with TRBD1. With V trimmed by 6 bases and J by 6 bases, 8 bases remained unmatched. The germline gives CDR1 MNHEY, CDR2 SVGAGI. This CDR3 contains 14 residues. CDR3 sequence reads: CASRDGQGPDTQYF. CDR3 DNA sequence: TGTGCCAGCAGGGACGGACAGGGCCCTGATACGCAGTATTTT.

The genes are TRBV28 and TRBJ2-4; D may correspond to TRBD1 or TRBD2 (5 bases each). Trimming stripped 7 bases from V and 0 bases from J, with 22 bases between. The germline CDR1 and CDR2 sequences are MDHEN and SYDVKM. The CDR3 is 18 amino acids. The CDR3, as DNA: TGTGCCAGCACCCCCAGGCGGTGGGGGAACACAGCCAAAAACATTCAGTACTTC. Its translation is CASTPRRWGNTAKNIQYF.

The chain combines TRBV20-1 with TRBJ1-6, with 7 bases aligning to TRBD1. The CDR3 totals 15 residues. The germline V gene has CDR1 DFQATT and CDR2 SNEGSKA (reference sequence). The CDR3 loop is CSLRQGPSYNSPLHF. The CDR3 DNA is TGCAGCCTCCGACAGGGTCCCTCCTATAATTCACCCCTCCACTTT.

This sequence joins TRBV6-4 and TRBJ2-3; 11 nucleotides align to TRBD2. Germline CDR1 and CDR2: MRHNA and SNTAGT. The length of the CDR3 is 15 residues. V lost 0 bases to trimming and J lost 4 bases; unmatched junction nucleotides: 0. The CDR3 DNA sequence: TGTGCCAGCAGTGACTCTAGCGGGGGGGCAGATACGCAGTATTTT. Its translation: CASSDSSGGADTQYF.

CDR3 coding DNA: TGTGCCAGCAGCTCTCGCAGCGGCCCGGGGACCCAGTACTTC. It is translated as CASSSRSGPGTQYF. The chain recombines TRBV11-2 with TRBJ2-5, with D possibly being TRBD2 (5 bases). The CDR3 is 14 residues long. The V and J ends lost 4 bases and 7 bases respectively, with 16 bases between them. From germline, CDR1 is SGHAT and CDR2 FQNNGV.

This sequence joins TRBV9 and TRBJ2-5; 7 bases map to TRBD1. This CDR3 spans 12 amino acids. With V trimmed by 4 bases and J by 10 bases, 7 bases remained unmatched. Germline CDR1 SGDLS, CDR2 YYNGEE. The CDR3 is CASSPTGSDQYF. Written as DNA, the CDR3 is TGTGCCAGCAGCCCGACAGGGTCCGACCAGTACTTC.

This chain joins TRBV27 and TRBJ1-1; 8 bases align to TRBD1. Per germline, CDR1 MNHEY and CDR2 SMNVEV (reference sequence). This CDR3 region has 13 residues. V was pared by 6 bases and J by 3 bases, with 3 bases of the junction left unmatched. The DNA for the CDR3 is TGTGCCAGCAGCCCGACAGGGGACACTGAAGCTTTCTTT. It is translated as CASSPTGDTEAFF.

The CDR3 loop is CASSFAGGSYEQYF. The CDR3 region has the DNA TGTGCCAGCAGTTTCGCAGGGGGCTCTTATGAGCAGTACTTC. The rearrangement uses TRBV12-3 or TRBV12-4 and TRBJ2-7, with 8 bases fitting TRBD1. Trimming took 3 bases from V and 7 from J; bases not matched to a gene: 8. The CDR3 spans 14 residues.

The V and J genes are TRBV25-1 and TRBJ2-2; 8 nucleotides agree with TRBD2. V lost 4 bases, J lost 6 bases, and 13 bases stayed unmatched. CDR3 length equals 17 residues. In germline, CDR1 is MGHDK, CDR2 SYGVNS. The CDR3 DNA follows: TGTGCCAGCAGTGGGCCTCCGGGACTAGGTATCGCCGGGGAGCTGTTTTTT. It specifies CASSGPPGLGIAGELFF.

CDR3 in DNA: TGTGCCAGCAGCTTCGGCGGGGGCCCTGGGGATACGCAGTATTTT. It specifies CASSFGGGPGDTQYF. The chain couples TRBV11-2 to TRBJ2-3; D perhaps matches TRBD2 (7 bases). Germline CDR1 is SGHAT and CDR2 is FQNNGV. The CDR3 runs to 15 residues. Trimming left V 3 bases short and J 6 bases short, with 16 bases between.

This rearrangement joins TRBV5-1 to TRBJ2-5; 7 bases are a match to TRBD1. CDR1 and CDR2 (germline): SGHRS, YFSETQ. V gave up 5 bases and J gave up 2 bases; unmatched junction bases: 3. This CDR3 spans 13 amino acids. The CDR3 DNA sequence: TGCGCCAGCAGGCCGGGACAGCAAGAGACCCAGTACTTC. This encodes CASRPGQQETQYF.

The sample holds a few counts of this clonotype. The chain combines TRBV20-1 with TRBJ2-7, with TRBD1 identical over 8 bases. V shed 7 bases and J 4 bases; nucleotides not matched to a gene: 6. Per the germline V gene, CDR1 is DFQATT and CDR2 is SNEGSKA (reference sequence). The CDR3 has 12 amino acids. The CDR3 DNA is TGCAGTGGCTGGACAGGGAAATACGAGCAGTACTTC. Encoded protein: CSGWTGKYEQYF.

V is TRBV20-1 and J is TRBJ1-1; D may be TRBD1 (5 bases). Between the trimmed V and J ends, which lost 2 bases and 1 base, there was a span of 11 bases. The V gene's germline CDR1 is DFQATT and CDR2 SNEGSKA (reference sequence). This CDR3 is built from 14 residues. The CDR3 is CSARRSDKNTEAFF. In DNA form, the CDR3 reads TGCAGTGCTAGAAGGTCGGACAAGAACACTGAAGCTTTCTTT.